The rows below give T cell receptor beta chains drawn from one sample of a study of OX40 agonist ivuxolimab in advanced cancers. Measured with immunoSEQ multiplex PCR; TCRdb has only the in-frame clones, and not every one. The sample consists of some 46,000 clones, around 90% of them appearing once. The material sequenced was CD4+ or CD8+ T cells sorted from blood, taken in a trial of the OX40 agonist ivuxolimab. The receptors shown here come from an adult with an advanced solid tumor such as melanoma, head and neck, liver or kidney cancer. CDR3s include the opening cysteine and the closing phenylalanine or tryptophan.

v_call: TRBV5-6; j_call: TRBJ2-3; cdr3_aa: CASSSTDTGSDTQYF
v_call: TRBV7-9; j_call: TRBJ1-5; cdr3_aa: CASSPGGSESNQPQHF
v_call: TRBV4-2; j_call: TRBJ1-5; cdr3_aa: CASSFRGGQPQHF
v_call: TRBV5-1; j_call: TRBJ2-1; cdr3_aa: CASSSTGGSAEQFF
v_call: TRBV2; j_call: TRBJ1-2; cdr3_aa: CASSKPGQGSGYTF
v_call: TRBV19; j_call: TRBJ2-2; cdr3_aa: CASSIPRAGSTGELFF
v_call: TRBV28; j_call: TRBJ1-1; cdr3_aa: CASSLRVGREAFF
v_call: TRBV5-1; j_call: TRBJ2-3; cdr3_aa: CASSSEFADTQYF
v_call: TRBV7-2; j_call: TRBJ1-1; cdr3_aa: CASSPRGQGARTEAFF
v_call: TRBV2; j_call: TRBJ2-1; cdr3_aa: CASSDGSVFAEQFF
v_call: TRBV2; j_call: TRBJ2-7; cdr3_aa: CASRSTSSYEQYF
v_call: TRBV15; j_call: TRBJ2-5; cdr3_aa: CATSRDWVLAGGQETQYF
v_call: TRBV6-5; j_call: TRBJ1-5; cdr3_aa: CASSWGRNSNQPQHF
v_call: TRBV6-6; j_call: TRBJ1-2; cdr3_aa: CASSSPTGGNYGYTF
v_call: TRBV11-2; j_call: TRBJ2-5; cdr3_aa: CASSPQTQGETQYF
v_call: TRBV4-1; j_call: TRBJ2-7; cdr3_aa: CASSLGSSGTSYEQYF
v_call: TRBV7-9; j_call: TRBJ2-7; cdr3_aa: CASSLVVGLLREQYF
v_call: TRBV4-1; j_call: TRBJ2-3; cdr3_aa: CASSRRLETSTDTQYF